Below, 28 T cell receptor beta chains from the same sample are listed, as sequenced in a study of cytomegalovirus exposure and HLA in healthy donors. The data were produced by immunoSEQ multiplex PCR, yet TCRdb's version contains in-frame clones alone and is incomplete. The table lists around 66,000 clones, approximately 96% of them singletons. The sample was PBMCs. The receptors were gathered from a woman aged 18-35 years in good health and CMV-seropositive.

The rearrangement uses TRBV7-8 and TRBJ1-1; 8 bases are a match to TRBD1. This CDR3 is built from 14 residues. V dropped 1 base and J dropped 5; count of bases not matched to a gene: 3. Looked up from germline, CDR1 is SGHVS and CDR2 is FQNEAQ. This CDR3 is CASSLGRGRTEAFF. CDR3 sequence (DNA): TGTGCCAGCAGCTTAGGCAGGGGGCGTACTGAAGCTTTCTTT.

The J gene is TRBJ1-5, the V gene TRBV28; 9 bases fit TRBD1. From germline, CDR1 is MDHEN and CDR2 SYDVKM. This CDR3 is 15 amino acids long. V lost 6 bases and J lost 5; bases outside the gene matches: 8. CDR3 DNA sequence: TGTGCCAGCAGCCAGACGGGACAGGGCCATCAGCCCCAGCATTTT. Its translation: CASSQTGQGHQPQHF.

The chain is built from TRBV6-5 and TRBJ2-7; 7 nucleotides agree with TRBD1. The CDR3 is 15 residues long. The J segment lost 3 bases and the V segment lost 4 bases, leaving 9 bases of the junction unmatched. CDR1 MNHEY and CDR2 SVGAGI come from the germline V gene. The CDR3 spells CASSSRDRPYYEQYF. CDR3 bases: TGTGCCAGCAGTTCTCGGGACAGACCCTACTACGAGCAGTACTTC.

J is TRBJ2-7 and V is TRBV2; the D is unclear. This CDR3 comprises 11 residues. Germline-derived CDR1 and CDR2 are SNHLY and FYNNEI. Trimming stripped 2 bases from V and 3 bases from J, with 2 bases between. The CDR3 DNA follows: TGTGCCAGCAGTGAACTCTACGAGCAGTACTTC. Translating gives CASSELYEQYF.

The rearrangement uses TRBV18 and TRBJ2-7; D not certain. The CDR3 runs to 15 residues. Germline values: CDR1 KGHSH, CDR2 LQKENI. Between the trimmed V and J ends, which lost 2 bases and 1 base, there was a span of 12 bases. The CDR3 sequence: CASSPWPSGSYEQYF. CDR3 bases: TGTGCCAGCTCACCATGGCCATCGGGTTCCTACGAGCAGTACTTC.

The chain links TRBV9 to TRBJ2-7; 10 nucleotides match TRBD2. This CDR3 is 14 amino acids long. Germline CDR1 reads SGDLS; CDR2 reads YYNGEE. With 2 bases clipped from V and 3 bases from J, the junction kept 2 bases outside the gene matches. CDR3 bases: TGTGCCAGCAGCGTGGGGACTAGCGTCTACGAGCAGTACTTC. Its protein is CASSVGTSVYEQYF.

This chain links TRBV7-8 with TRBJ2-1; TRBD2 matches at 12 bases. Per germline, CDR1 SGHVS and CDR2 FQNEAQ. The V segment lost 0 bases and the J segment 8 bases; nucleotides outside the gene matches: 8. The CDR3 consists of 17 residues. The CDR3 loop is CASSLAGSSGRGDEQFF. CDR3 coding DNA: TGTGCCAGCAGCTTAGCTGGGTCTAGCGGGAGGGGGGATGAGCAGTTCTTC.

The V gene is TRBV2, the J gene TRBJ2-1, with 14 positions matching TRBD2. The V gene's germline CDR1 is SNHLY and CDR2 FYNNEI. This CDR3 is built from 16 residues. Losses at the gene ends were 1 base for V and 9 bases for J; bases not matched to a gene: 5. The CDR3 loop is CASSEGLAGGRGEQFF. Here the CDR3 DNA reads TGTGCCAGCAGTGAAGGACTAGCGGGAGGGCGGGGTGAGCAGTTCTTC.

The chain couples TRBV4-2 to TRBJ1-1; maybe TRBD1 (5 bases). CDR1 and CDR2 from the germline V gene are LGHNA and YNFKEQ. Trimming removed 0 bases from V and 7 bases from J, with 12 bases in between. The CDR3 is made up of 14 amino acids. The CDR3 region has the DNA TGTGCCAGCAGCCAAGAGCGGGGGAATGGTGAAGCTTTCTTT. Its translation is CASSQERGNGEAFF.

The rearrangement uses TRBV15 and TRBJ1-1; D possibly corresponds to TRBD1 (6 bases). The CDR3 length is 18 residues. V lost 2 bases and J lost 0, with 19 bases in between. The germline V gene encodes CDR1 LNHNV and CDR2 YYDKDF (reference sequence). The CDR3 nucleotides read TGTGCCACCAGCAGACCTCTGAGGAGGGGGACTATGAACACTGAAGCTTTCTTT. Protein product: CATSRPLRRGTMNTEAFF. The variable domain in full, completed from reference TRBV15 and TRBJ1-1, reads DAMVIQNPRYQVTQFGKPVTLSCSQTLNHNVMYWYQQKSSQAPKLLFHYYDKDFNNEADTPDNFQSRRPNTSFCFLDIRSPGLGDTAMYLCATSRPLRRGTMNTEAFFGQGTRLTVV.

V is TRBV5-6 and J is TRBJ1-5; TRBD1 might be the D (6 bases). CDR3 length: 14 residues. The V gene lost 2 bases and the J gene lost 6 bases, with 12 bases spanning the gap. The germline gives CDR1 SGHDT, CDR2 YYEEEE. The CDR3 bases are TGTGCCAGCAGCTTAGGCGGGGGCGGTCAGCCCCAGCATTTT. Its translation is CASSLGGGGQPQHF. Variable domain in full (rest from reference TRBV5-6 and TRBJ1-5): DAGVTQSPTHLIKTRGQQVTLRCSPKSGHDTVSWYQQALGQGPQFIFQYYEEEERQRGNFPDRFSGHQFPNYSSELNVNALLLGDSALYLCASSLGGGGQPQHFGDGTRLSIL.

V and J are TRBV14 and TRBJ2-1; possible D gene TRBD2, 7 bases. Trimming took off 4 bases at V and 9 bases at J, with 13 bases between the two ends. Germline V gene lookup returns CDR1 SGHDN and CDR2 FVKESK. The CDR3 loop spans 13 amino acids. In DNA, the CDR3 is TGTGCCAGCAGCCCAAGAAGGGGGGGTGAGCAGTTCTTC. This codes for CASSPRRGGEQFF.

The chain combines TRBV11-2 with TRBJ2-5; TRBD2 is a possible D gene (6 bases). V was cut by 1 base and J by 5 bases, with 14 bases left in between. Germline CDR1 is SGHAT and CDR2 is FQNNGV. The CDR3 loop spans 15 amino acids. The CDR3 here is CASSLVDGTGETQYF. The CDR3 DNA reads TGTGCCAGCAGCTTAGTGGATGGGACTGGGGAGACCCAGTACTTC.

The J gene is TRBJ2-3, the V gene TRBV7-3; D uncertain. This CDR3 region has 16 residues. Trimming pared 2 bases from V and 0 bases from J, leaving 12 bases between. Germline CDR1 reads SGHTA; CDR2 reads FQGTGA. The CDR3 sequence is CASSLHSTASTDTQYF. CDR3 bases: TGTGCCAGCAGCTTACACTCGACTGCTAGCACAGATACGCAGTATTTT.

The chain carries TRBV18 and TRBJ2-5; 8 bases match TRBD2. V lost 2 bases to trimming and J lost 5 bases; unmatched junction nucleotides: 7. CDR3 length equals 15 residues. Germline CDR1 reads KGHSH; CDR2 reads LQKENI. CDR3 sequence reads: CASSPVSGTVETQYF. CDR3 nucleotides: TGTGCCAGCTCACCAGTTAGCGGGACCGTTGAGACCCAGTACTTC. Complete variable domain (other parts from reference TRBV18 and TRBJ2-5): NAGVMQNPRHLVRRRGQEARLRCSPMKGHSHVYWYRQLPEEGLKFMVYLQKENIIDESGMPKERFSAEFPKEGPSILRIQQVVRGDSAAYFCASSPVSGTVETQYFGPGTRLLVL.

The chain links TRBV5-1 to TRBJ2-6, with D possibly TRBD2 on 5 matching bases. The germline V and J ends were trimmed by 3 bases and 2 bases, with 12 bases remaining between them. Germline CDR1 SGHRS, CDR2 YFSETQ. This CDR3 has 16 amino acids. Written as DNA, the CDR3 is TGCGCCAGCAGCTCGACGACCGGGGCTGGGGCCAACGTCCTGACTTTC. As protein: CASSSTTGAGANVLTF.

V gene TRBV21-1 combines with J gene TRBJ2-7; TRBD2 is the table's D call and was not checked against the DNA. TRBV21-1 is noted as a pseudogene. The CDR3 sequence is 14 residues long. CDR3 region: CASSKALRENEQYF. DNA of the CDR3: TGTGCCAGCAGCAAAGCGCTAAGGGAGAACGAGCAGTACTTC.

This chain connects TRBV27 to TRBJ1-1, with D tentatively TRBD1 (6 bases). V lost 6 bases and J 10 bases, leaving 18 bases between the germline ends. This CDR3 contains 13 residues. Germline loops: CDR1 MNHEY, CDR2 SMNVEV (reference sequence). CDR3 protein: CASRTGGGGRAFF. The CDR3 DNA reads TGTGCCAGCAGAACGGGGGGAGGGGGGCGAGCTTTCTTT.

This sequence joins TRBV28 and TRBJ2-7; 7 positions match TRBD1. V shed 10 bases and J 2 bases; nucleotides not matched to a gene: 11. Per germline, CDR1 MDHEN and CDR2 SYDVKM. This CDR3 is built from 14 residues. This CDR3 is CANKRRQGAYEQYF. In nucleotides, the CDR3 is TGTGCCAACAAACGAAGACAGGGTGCCTACGAGCAGTACTTC.

V usage is TRBV7-3 and J usage is TRBJ2-5; 8 bases align to TRBD1. V was clipped by 5 bases and J by 2 bases; unmatched bases: 4. The CDR3 length is 14 residues. Germline CDR1 SGHTA, CDR2 FQGTGA. CDR3 DNA sequence: TGTGCCAGCAGCAGAACAGGGGGTCAAGAGACCCAGTACTTC. Translated, it gives CASSRTGGQETQYF.

J is TRBJ2-5 and V is TRBV7-9, with 7 bases fitting TRBD2. This CDR3 is 14 amino acids long. V trimming: 5 bases; J trimming: 3 bases; junction bases outside the gene matches: 6. From germline, CDR1 is SEHNR and CDR2 FQNEAQ (reference sequence). The CDR3 loop is CASSISGLKETQYF. For the CDR3, the DNA is TGTGCCAGCAGCATTAGCGGGTTGAAAGAGACCCAGTACTTC.

This sequence joins TRBV27 and TRBJ1-1; TRBD1 matches 7 bases. V shed 5 bases, J shed 6 bases, and the junction held 9 bases outside the gene matches. The CDR3 extends over 14 amino acids. The germline gives CDR1 MNHEY, CDR2 SMNVEV (reference sequence). CDR3 bases: TGTGCCAGCAGTAGGGACAGTATCGGGCCTGAAGCTTTCTTT. Its translation is CASSRDSIGPEAFF.

The V and J genes are TRBV6-5 and TRBJ2-5; D is uncertain. Trimming left V 0 bases short and J 3 bases short, with 8 bases between. Germline loops: CDR1 MNHEY, CDR2 SVGAGI. The CDR3 sequence is 14 residues long. CDR3 bases: TGTGCCAGCAGTTACTCGTCAGTAAAAGAGACCCAGTACTTC. Its translation is CASSYSSVKETQYF.

V usage is TRBV10-3 and J usage is TRBJ1-4; unclear D gene. V gave up 6 bases and J gave up 0 bases, with 5 bases separating them. Germline values: CDR1 ENHRY, CDR2 SYGVKD. This CDR3 comprises 13 residues. CDR3 loop: CAIRQATNEKLFF. DNA for the CDR3: TGTGCCATCAGACAAGCAACTAATGAAAAACTGTTTTTT.

The chain is built from TRBV7-8 and TRBJ1-2, with D perhaps matching TRBD1 (6 bases). Germline V CDR1 and CDR2: SGHVS, FQNEAQ. The length of the CDR3 is 14 residues. V lost 1 base and J lost 4, with 10 bases in between. The CDR3: CASSLGAGVYGYTF. As DNA, the CDR3 is TGTGCCAGCAGCTTAGGGGCAGGGGTCTATGGCTACACCTTC.

The chain combines TRBV19 with TRBJ2-5; TRBD2 agrees at 9 bases. After removal of 3 bases from V and 4 bases from J, the junction contained 6 bases not matched to a gene. The CDR3 sequence is 15 residues long. Germline-derived CDR1 and CDR2 are LNHDA and SQIVND (reference sequence). CDR3: CASSIQREVGETQYF. The DNA for the CDR3 is TGTGCCAGTAGTATTCAGCGGGAGGTCGGAGAGACCCAGTACTTC.

This clone was observed a single time. The chain carries TRBV28 and TRBJ1-2, with 8 bases that match TRBD1. CDR3 size: 16 residues. Germline lookup yields CDR1 MDHEN and CDR2 SYDVKM. Trimming cost V 4 bases and J 1 base; bases outside gene matches: 8. CDR3 in DNA: TGTGCCAGCAGTTCTCAGGGGGCGCGAATTAACTATGGCTACACCTTC. Translated, it gives CASSSQGARINYGYTF.

The rearrangement uses TRBV29-1 and TRBJ2-3; 10 positions match TRBD1. The junction had 5 bases not matched to a gene; V was cut back by 8 bases and J by 3 bases. Per germline, CDR1 SQVTM and CDR2 ANQGSEA. The CDR3 consists of 13 residues. As DNA, the CDR3 is TGCAGCTTCCGACAGGGGGCAACAGATACGCAGTATTTT. It translates to CSFRQGATDTQYF.